What follows are 23 T cell receptor beta chains derived from one specimen sequenced in a study of blood T cell repertoires in COVID-19. Sequenced by immunoSEQ multiplex PCR; TCRdb stores in-frame clones only, minus some. Here the sample spans tens of thousands of clones, 60% to 85% being singletons. The sequenced sample was peripheral blood. The receptors originated from a human donor in a cohort sampled during active COVID-19.

The chain recombines TRBV28 with TRBJ1-5; 7 positions agree with TRBD1. CDR1 and CDR2 (germline): MDHEN, SYDVKM. With V trimmed by 2 bases and J by 1 base, 5 bases remained unmatched. The CDR3 loop spans 16 amino acids. CDR3 sequence (DNA): TGTGCCAGCAGTTTAAGGCCAGGGGGGAGCAATCAGCCCCAGCATTTT. It is translated as CASSLRPGGSNQPQHF.

This chain links TRBV19 with TRBJ2-6, with no clear D. The CDR3 has 15 residues. Per the germline V gene, CDR1 is LNHDA and CDR2 is SQIVND (reference sequence). Trimming left V 5 bases short and J 2 bases short, with 10 bases between. The CDR3 reads CASSPADTGANVLTF. The CDR3 nucleotides read TGTGCCAGTAGTCCGGCCGACACTGGGGCCAACGTCCTGACTTTC.

V gene TRBV7-9 combines with J gene TRBJ2-7; the D gene is possibly TRBD2 (5 bases). V lost 5 bases and J lost 0, with 14 bases in between. The length of the CDR3 is 15 residues. Per germline, CDR1 SEHNR and CDR2 FQNEAQ (reference sequence). The CDR3 sequence is CASSMDSTSSYEQYF. CDR3 bases: TGTGCCAGCAGCATGGACTCGACGAGCTCCTACGAGCAGTACTTC.

CDR3 protein: CASGPNTGELFF. As DNA, the CDR3 is TGTGCCAGCGGGCCGAACACCGGGGAGCTGTTTTTT. This chain links TRBV7-2 with TRBJ2-2; D is unresolved. CDR1 and CDR2 (germline): SGHTA, FQGNSA. The CDR3 covers 12 residues. V lost 8 bases, J lost 0 bases, and 4 bases lay in between.

V is TRBV7-9 and J is TRBJ2-3, with D possibly TRBD2 on 6 matching bases. The CDR3 consists of 13 residues. The germline V gene encodes CDR1 SEHNR and CDR2 FQNEAQ (reference sequence). V shed 10 bases and J shed 3 bases, with 14 bases lying between them. The CDR3 reads CATTWRETDTQYF. DNA for the CDR3: TGTGCCACCACCTGGAGGGAGACAGATACGCAGTATTTT.

The chain carries TRBV7-9 and TRBJ1-2; D uncertain. The V gene lost 2 bases and the J gene lost 3 bases, with 7 bases spanning the gap. The CDR3 is 13 residues long. Germline V gene lookup returns CDR1 SEHNR and CDR2 FQNEAQ (reference sequence). CDR3 sequence: CASSLTSHYGYTF. Written as DNA, the CDR3 is TGTGCCAGCAGCTTAACCAGTCACTATGGCTACACCTTC.

This chain links TRBV19 with TRBJ2-1; D not certain. Germline V lookup: CDR1 LNHDA, CDR2 SQIVND (reference sequence). V lost 3 bases and J lost 4, with 13 bases in between. The CDR3 is made up of 15 amino acids. Written as DNA, the CDR3 is TGTGCCAGTAGTATCGTTGCTCAACAATACAATGAGCAGTTCTTC. Its protein product is CASSIVAQQYNEQFF.

The rearrangement joins TRBV4-3 to TRBJ2-3; D is perhaps TRBD1 (5 bases). There are 15 residues in the CDR3. Germline V CDR1 and CDR2: LGHNA, YSLEER. Trimming shortened V by 4 bases and J by 5 bases, and 16 bases separated the two germline ends. The CDR3 here is CASSPRIKQGDTQYF. The CDR3 nucleotides read TGCGCCAGCAGCCCAAGAATAAAGCAGGGAGATACGCAGTATTTT.

The chain has TRBV6-1 and TRBJ2-7, with D unclear. Germline V gene data show CDR1 as MNHNS and CDR2 as SASEGT. V lost 3 bases and J lost 5, with 20 bases in between. The CDR3 sequence is 16 residues long. CDR3 bases: TGTGCCAGCAGTGATCCGGCACGACTTAGTCTCGACGAGCAGTACTTC. This sequence encodes CASSDPARLSLDEQYF.

This clone was detected once. This rearrangement joins TRBV28 to TRBJ2-6; perhaps TRBD2 as D (5 bases). The CDR3 length is 17 residues. Germline V gene data show CDR1 as MDHEN and CDR2 as SYDVKM. V was trimmed by 6 bases and J by 4 bases, leaving 19 bases between them. CDR3 loop: CASSPDETTLGANVLTF. Written as DNA, the CDR3 is TGTGCCAGCAGCCCGGACGAGACTACTCTGGGGGCCAACGTCCTGACTTTC.

The chain recombines TRBV4-2 with TRBJ2-1, with TRBD2 matching over 8 bases. Per the germline V gene, CDR1 is LGHNA and CDR2 is YNFKEQ. This CDR3 region has 21 residues. After removal of 0 bases from V and 0 bases from J, the junction contained 16 bases not matched to a gene. DNA of the CDR3: TGTGCCAGCAGCCAAGATTCCCTCGGTGCGGGGGGCCTTAGCTCCTACAATGAGCAGTTCTTC. Translated: CASSQDSLGAGGLSSYNEQFF.

The V call is TRBV5-5, the J call TRBJ2-1, with D possibly matching TRBD2 (6 bases). V gave up 2 bases and J gave up 5 bases, with 11 bases separating them. Germline CDR1 and CDR2: SGHKS and YYEKEE (reference sequence). This CDR3 spans 14 amino acids. CDR3 bases: TGTGCCAGCAGCTTAGGAGGGACCAACAATGAGCAGTTCTTC. It translates to CASSLGGTNNEQFF.

This sequence joins TRBV27 and TRBJ2-1, with 9 bases lining up with TRBD1. J lost 8 bases, V lost 6 bases, and 8 bases had no gene match. The CDR3 runs to 14 residues. CDR1 is MNHEY, CDR2 SMNVEV, per germline (reference sequence). The CDR3 here is CASRETGGRDEQFF. The DNA for the CDR3 is TGTGCCAGCAGGGAGACAGGGGGGAGGGATGAGCAGTTCTTC.

The chain recombines TRBV28 with TRBJ2-7, with D maybe TRBD2 (6 bases). The CDR3 spans 15 residues. Germline loops: CDR1 MDHEN, CDR2 SYDVKM. Deletions cut 2 bases from V and 2 bases from J, with 13 bases between. In nucleotides, the CDR3 is TGTGCCAGCAGTTTACGGCTCAGGGAGGCCTACGAGCAGTACTTC. Amino acid sequence: CASSLRLREAYEQYF. Full variable domain (missing parts from reference TRBV28 and TRBJ2-7): DVKVTQSSRYLVKRTGEKVFLECVQDMDHENMFWYRQDPGLGLRLIYFSYDVKMKEKGDIPEGYSVSREKKERFSLILESASTNQTSMYLCASSLRLREAYEQYFGPGTRLTVT.

J is TRBJ1-6 and V is TRBV7-2; D may be TRBD1 (5 bases). Trimming pared 1 base from V and 1 base from J, leaving 14 bases between. The CDR3 runs to 18 residues. CDR1 SGHTA and CDR2 FQGNSA come from the germline V gene. CDR3 nucleotide sequence: TGTGCCAGCAGCTTAGACAGGTCGTTCTGGTCCTATAATTCACCCCTCCACTTT. This codes for CASSLDRSFWSYNSPLHF.

This chain links TRBV28 with TRBJ2-5; unclear D gene. The CDR3 consists of 13 residues. Between the trimmed V and J ends, which lost 3 bases and 5 bases, there was a span of 10 bases. CDR1 is MDHEN, CDR2 SYDVKM, per germline. The CDR3 sequence: CASSFQVPETQYF. CDR3 nucleotides: TGTGCCAGCAGTTTCCAGGTGCCGGAGACCCAGTACTTC.

Details on this clone: Other DNA variants within this sample encode the same CDR3. The chain combines TRBV28 with TRBJ2-7, with D maybe TRBD1 (6 bases). The CDR3 runs to 13 residues. V lost 5 bases and J lost 2, with 10 bases in between. Germline V gives CDR1 MDHEN, CDR2 SYDVKM. The CDR3 DNA sequence: TGTGCCAGCAGTGGACAGATAACCTACGAGCAGTACTTC. Encoded protein: CASSGQITYEQYF. The whole variable domain, filled in from reference TRBV28 and TRBJ2-7, reads DVKVTQSSRYLVKRTGEKVFLECVQDMDHENMFWYRQDPGLGLRLIYFSYDVKMKEKGDIPEGYSVSREKKERFSLILESASTNQTSMYLCASSGQITYEQYFGPGTRLTVT.

This chain uses TRBV7-2 with TRBJ2-7, with 9 bases lining up with TRBD1. CDR3 length: 15 residues. The germline gives CDR1 SGHTA, CDR2 FQGNSA. The V gene end was trimmed by 1 base and the J gene end by 2 bases; junction bases not matched to a gene: 3. CDR3 loop: CASSLDNRGPYEQYF. CDR3 bases: TGTGCCAGCAGCTTAGATAACAGGGGGCCCTACGAGCAGTACTTC.

This chain joins TRBV3-1 (or the pseudogene TRBV3-2) and TRBJ1-4; the match to TRBD1 covers 8 bases. The CDR3 sequence is 17 residues long. After removal of 1 base from V and 4 bases from J, the junction contained 8 bases not matched to a gene. Per the germline V gene, CDR1 is LGHDT and CDR2 is YNNKEL (reference sequence). CDR3 DNA: TGTGCCAGCAGCCAAGGGACAGGGCCGCAGGGTAATGAAAAACTGTTTTTT. It encodes CASSQGTGPQGNEKLFF.

J is TRBJ2-6 and V is TRBV28, with 12 bases aligning to TRBD1. The CDR3 contains 18 residues. CDR1 and CDR2 (germline): MDHEN, SYDVKM. Unmatched junction bases numbered 5, after V lost 5 bases and J lost 0 bases. For the CDR3, the DNA is TGTGCCAGCAGTCACCCGGGACAGGGGGCCTCTGGGGCCAACGTCCTGACTTTC. Amino acids: CASSHPGQGASGANVLTF.

The chain employs TRBV5-6 and TRBJ2-3; 9 bases are shared with TRBD1. Per germline, CDR1 SGHDT and CDR2 YYEEEE. V was pared by 3 bases and J by 1 base, with 12 bases of the junction left unmatched. CDR3 length equals 18 residues. The chain's CDR3 is CASSSNRGPFQRTDTQYF. The CDR3 coding sequence is TGTGCCAGCAGCTCCAACAGGGGGCCTTTCCAGCGCACAGATACGCAGTATTTT.

The rearrangement links TRBV29-1 to TRBJ2-5; D ambiguous. The CDR3 has 12 amino acids. Germline loops: CDR1 SQVTM, CDR2 ANQGSEA. Trimming took off 1 base at V and 5 bases at J, with 8 bases between the two ends. In nucleotides, the CDR3 is TGCAGCGTTGAAGCAGGTGGGGAGACCCAGTACTTC. This sequence encodes CSVEAGGETQYF.

This chain uses TRBV7-6 with TRBJ2-3, with TRBD2 identical over 7 bases. The CDR3 is 15 amino acids. The J segment lost 2 bases and the V segment lost 5 bases, leaving 7 bases of the junction unmatched. Per the germline V gene, CDR1 is SGHVS and CDR2 is FNYEAQ. CDR3 in amino acids: CASSPWREHTDTQYF. As DNA, the CDR3 is TGTGCCAGCAGCCCCTGGCGGGAGCACACAGATACGCAGTATTTT. Drawing the rest from reference TRBV7-6 and TRBJ2-3, the complete variable domain is GAGVSQSPRYKVTKRGQDVALRCDPISGHVSLYWYRQALGQGPEFLTYFNYEAQQDKSGLPNDRFSAERPEGSISTLTIQRTEQRDSAMYRCASSPWREHTDTQYFGPGTRLTVL.